One sample yielded the 5 T cell receptor beta chains listed below, sequenced in a study of blood T cell repertoires in COVID-19. TCRdb's table, derived via immunoSEQ multiplex PCR, lists solely in-frame clones and lacks some. Of about 140,000 clones listed, approximately 89% were seen once; the top ten hold about 10%. Sequenced input: peripheral blood. The receptors derive from a man in his sixties with active or convalescent COVID-19.

The chain links TRBV5-6 to TRBJ1-3; D is undetermined. The V gene's germline CDR1 is SGHDT and CDR2 YYEEEE. The CDR3 covers 14 residues. Trimming took off 1 base at V and 1 base at J, with 6 bases between the two ends. The CDR3 sequence: CASSLSGSGNTIYF. CDR3 bases: TGTGCCAGCAGCTTGTCGGGGTCTGGAAACACCATATATTTT. The whole variable domain, remainder taken from reference TRBV5-6 and TRBJ1-3, is DAGVTQSPTHLIKTRGQQVTLRCSPKSGHDTVSWYQQALGQGPQFIFQYYEEEERQRGNFPDRFSGHQFPNYSSELNVNALLLGDSALYLCASSLSGSGNTIYFGEGSWLTVV.

This clone has only a few counts. This chain joins TRBV28 and TRBJ1-5, with D perhaps matching TRBD1 (5 bases). CDR1 is MDHEN and CDR2 is SYDVKM in the germline V gene. Trimming stripped 6 bases from V and 2 bases from J, with 11 bases between. The CDR3 sequence is 14 residues long. As DNA, the CDR3 is TGTGCCAGCAGCCCTAGGGGTGGCAATCAGCCCCAGCATTTT. Encoded protein: CASSPRGGNQPQHF.

This rearrangement joins TRBV5-5 to TRBJ1-1; 8 bases are shared with TRBD1. Germline V gives CDR1 SGHKS, CDR2 YYEKEE (reference sequence). V lost 9 bases, J lost 1 base, and 5 bases stayed unmatched. The CDR3 extends over 13 amino acids. The CDR3 DNA reads as TGTGCCACCGCGGGACAGGAGAACACTGAAGCTTTCTTT. Translated, it gives CATAGQENTEAFF.

The rearrangement joins TRBV7-9 to TRBJ2-2; 9 nucleotides align to TRBD2. With V trimmed by 7 bases and J by 0 bases, 3 bases remained unmatched. There are 15 residues in the CDR3. In germline, CDR1 is SEHNR, CDR2 FQNEAQ (reference sequence). In DNA, the CDR3 is TGTGCCAGCACCCCTAGCGGGGCGAACACCGGGGAGCTGTTTTTT. It specifies CASTPSGANTGELFF.

A single count supports this clone. The chain links TRBV6-6 to TRBJ2-7, with no clear D. Deletions cut 5 bases from V and 6 bases from J, with 23 bases between. CDR1 is MNHNY, CDR2 SVGAGI, per germline (reference sequence). This CDR3 is 16 amino acids long. CDR3 nucleotides: TGTGCCAGCAGTCAAATAGCAGCTCCTCGTCCAACCGAGCAGTACTTC. This encodes CASSQIAAPRPTEQYF.